The 23 T cell receptor beta chains given below trace back to one sample, sequenced in a study of cytotoxic CD8 clonotypes in ibrutinib-treated CLL listed by TCRdb under 2021. Libraries were built with the immunoSEQ multiplex PCR assay. TCRdb's version of the immuneACCESS table is confined to in-frame rearrangements and falls short of the full clone set. An unresolved V gene accounts for under half of the shortfall where checked; the remainder is of unknown origin. The sample table lists some 120,000 clones, around 84% of them with a count of one. 2.5% to 3.5% of the sample comes from the top ten. The sample's time point label, decoded: approximately 2 years on ibrutinib. The source material was PBMCs, sampled after 24 months of ibrutinib treatment. Receptors were obtained from a human donor with chronic lymphocytic leukemia.

The chain recombines TRBV14 with TRBJ2-1; D may be TRBD2 (5 bases). Germline loops: CDR1 SGHDN, CDR2 FVKESK. The CDR3 extends over 16 amino acids. The V gene lost 4 bases and the J gene lost 0 bases, with 13 bases spanning the gap. CDR3 protein: CASSRRTGSSYNEQFF. The CDR3 DNA is TGTGCCAGCAGCCGAAGGACGGGGAGCTCCTACAATGAGCAGTTCTTC.

V is TRBV7-2 and J is TRBJ1-6, with 8 bases identical to TRBD1. Germline CDR1 reads SGHTA; CDR2 reads FQGNSA. The CDR3 has 16 amino acids. Trimming at V came to 0 bases and at J to 7 bases, leaving 5 bases not matched to a gene. The CDR3 reads CASSLAQGANNSPLHF. For the CDR3, the DNA is TGTGCCAGCAGCTTAGCTCAGGGGGCAAACAATTCACCCCTCCACTTT. Full variable domain (missing parts from reference TRBV7-2 and TRBJ1-6): GAGVSQSPSNKVTEKGKDVELRCDPISGHTALYWYRQSLGQGLEFLIYFQGNSAPDKSGLPSDRFSAERTGGSVSTLTIQRTQQEDSAVYLCASSLAQGANNSPLHFGNGTRLTVT.

This clone appeared a single time. This rearrangement joins TRBV27 to TRBJ2-2; D remains unclear. Germline CDR1 reads MNHEY; CDR2 reads SMNVEV (reference sequence). The CDR3 runs to 13 residues. V lost 8 bases and J lost 2, with 9 bases in between. The CDR3 coding sequence is TGTGCCAGCTCGGATATTAACACCGGGGAGCTGTTTTTT. Protein sequence: CASSDINTGELFF.

This rearrangement joins TRBV7-8 to TRBJ2-7; 14 bases fit TRBD2. The CDR3 has 15 residues. The germline V gene encodes CDR1 SGHVS and CDR2 FQNEAQ. Germline trimming cut 4 bases from V and 4 bases from J; bases unmatched to any gene: 3. CDR3 loop: CASSWTSGGRYEQYF. CDR3 nucleotide sequence: TGTGCCAGCAGCTGGACTAGCGGGGGGAGGTACGAGCAGTACTTC.

The CDR3 sequence: CASSEAPRGNEKLFF. The CDR3 DNA reads as TGTGCCAGCAGTGAAGCGCCTCGGGGAAATGAAAAACTGTTTTTT. J is TRBJ1-4 and V is TRBV27; no reliable D call. Germline assignment: CDR1 MNHEY and CDR2 SMNVEV (reference sequence). This CDR3 region has 15 residues. Trimming removed 5 bases at V and 5 bases at J, with 15 bases between.

This clone was detected only once. The rearrangement uses TRBV7-2 and TRBJ2-5; D possibly corresponds to TRBD2 (5 bases). There are 12 residues in the CDR3. V gave up 4 bases and J gave up 5 bases, with 8 bases separating them. Germline V gene data show CDR1 as SGHTA and CDR2 as FQGNSA. The DNA of the CDR3 is TGTGCCAGCAGCTCGCCGGGGGAGACCCAGTACTTC. It translates to CASSSPGETQYF.

J is TRBJ2-7 and V is TRBV28; 7 bases fit TRBD1. The V gene's germline CDR1 is MDHEN and CDR2 SYDVKM. This CDR3 contains 16 residues. V was pared by 6 bases and J by 2 bases, with 13 bases of the junction left unmatched. CDR3 amino acids: CASSPALGQKAYEQYF. CDR3 DNA: TGTGCCAGCAGCCCTGCCCTGGGACAGAAAGCCTACGAGCAGTACTTC.

This clone turned up a few times. V usage is TRBV6-5 and J usage is TRBJ1-1; 8 bases fit TRBD1. The CDR3 runs 15 residues. The V and J ends lost 2 bases and 3 bases, in that order; junction bases with no gene match: 5. Germline lookup yields CDR1 MNHEY and CDR2 SVGAGI. The CDR3 region has the DNA TGTGCCAGCAGTTACCAACAGGGGGTCTACACTGAAGCTTTCTTT. It encodes CASSYQQGVYTEAFF.

This clone was counted between two and nine times. The chain is built from TRBV19 and TRBJ1-5, with TRBD1 identical over 9 bases. There are 13 residues in the CDR3. V lost 4 bases, J lost 5 bases, and 0 bases stayed unmatched. Per the germline V gene, CDR1 is LNHDA and CDR2 is SQIVND (reference sequence). CDR3 loop: CASSRDRDQPQHF. CDR3 nucleotide sequence: TGTGCCAGTAGTAGGGACAGGGATCAGCCCCAGCATTTT.

This clone turned up a few times. The chain has TRBV10-2 and TRBJ1-6; 7 bases map to TRBD1. The CDR3 is made up of 15 amino acids. Germline-derived CDR1 and CDR2 are WSHSY and SAAADI. V shed 8 bases and J 0 bases; nucleotides not matched to a gene: 4. CDR3 amino acids: CASGTADSYNSPLHF. DNA for the CDR3: TGCGCCAGCGGGACAGCCGACTCCTATAATTCACCCCTCCACTTT.

The chain employs TRBV7-3 and TRBJ1-2; D is unresolved. This CDR3 comprises 12 residues. CDR1 and CDR2 (germline): SGHTA, FQGTGA. Trimming removed 3 bases from V and 4 bases from J, with 6 bases in between. CDR3 DNA: TGTGCCAGCAGCTTCCCAGGCTATGGCTACACCTTC. This gives the protein CASSFPGYGYTF. The whole variable domain, remainder taken from reference TRBV7-3 and TRBJ1-2, is GAGVSQTPSNKVTEKGKYVELRCDPISGHTALYWYRQSLGQGPEFLIYFQGTGAADDSGLPNDRFFAVRPEGSVSTLKIQRTERGDSAVYLCASSFPGYGYTFGSGTRLTVV.

The V gene is TRBV7-2, the J gene TRBJ2-3, with D possibly being TRBD1 or TRBD2 (6 bases each). Germline lookup yields CDR1 SGHTA and CDR2 FQGNSA. The CDR3 runs to 15 residues. The germline V and J ends were trimmed by 2 bases and 5 bases, with 14 bases remaining between them. In DNA form, the CDR3 reads TGTGCCAGCAGCTTAACCGGGGGCGTAGGAGATACGCAGTATTTT. This codes for CASSLTGGVGDTQYF.

The chain has TRBV6-1 and TRBJ2-2; D possibly corresponds to TRBD1 (5 bases). This CDR3 is 14 amino acids long. CDR1 is MNHNS, CDR2 SASEGT, per germline. V was clipped by 8 bases and J by 5 bases, with 15 bases between them. The CDR3 here is CASLRGSKTGELFF. CDR3 sequence (DNA): TGTGCCAGCCTAAGGGGCTCAAAGACCGGGGAGCTGTTTTTT.

CDR3 DNA: TGCGCCAGCAGCTTGGTTGCAGCCTCCTACGAGCAGTACTTC. Translated, it gives CASSLVAASYEQYF. The V gene is TRBV5-1, the J gene TRBJ2-7; D unclear. This CDR3 is 14 amino acids long. V shed 0 bases and J shed 0 bases, with 7 bases lying between them. Germline V lookup: CDR1 SGHRS, CDR2 YFSETQ.

V and J are TRBV4-1 and TRBJ2-1; TRBD2 is a possible D gene (6 bases). The CDR3 has 16 amino acids. Trimming stripped 3 bases from V and 6 bases from J, with 18 bases between. CDR1 is MGHRA and CDR2 is YSYEKL in the germline V gene. The chain's CDR3 is CASSQQSGDRGNEQFF. For the CDR3, the DNA is TGCGCCAGCAGCCAGCAATCGGGGGATCGAGGCAATGAGCAGTTCTTC.

This chain connects TRBV4-3 to TRBJ2-2; D remains ambiguous. The CDR3 is 17 residues long. Trimming took 0 bases from V and 5 from J, leaving 16 bases between them. CDR1 is LGHNA, CDR2 YSLEER, per germline. Here the CDR3 reads CASSQDPTLTATGELFF. The DNA for the CDR3 is TGCGCCAGCAGCCAAGATCCCACCCTCACAGCTACCGGGGAGCTGTTTTTT.

The J gene is TRBJ2-7, the V gene TRBV6-6, with 8 bases that match TRBD1. CDR1 is MNHNY and CDR2 is SVGAGI in the germline V gene (reference sequence). This CDR3 has 13 residues. After removal of 8 bases from V and 0 bases from J, the junction contained 3 bases not matched to a gene. The CDR3 loop reads CASQTGGSYEQYF. The CDR3 DNA reads as TGTGCCAGCCAAACAGGGGGCTCCTACGAGCAGTACTTC.

V usage is TRBV19 and J usage is TRBJ2-3; D might be TRBD1 or TRBD2, each matching 5 bases. Germline-derived CDR1 and CDR2 are LNHDA and SQIVND (reference sequence). CDR3 length: 13 residues. The V and J ends lost 0 bases and 14 bases respectively, with 15 bases between them. CDR3 sequence reads: CASSIDRGQPRYF. DNA for the CDR3: TGTGCCAGTAGTATAGATCGGGGCCAGCCCCGGTATTTT.

This chain connects TRBV7-2 to TRBJ2-7, with D tentatively TRBD2 (5 bases). V lost 2 bases to trimming and J lost 2 bases, with 10 bases between them. This CDR3 contains 14 residues. Germline V gene sequence: CDR1 SGHTA, CDR2 FQGNSA. Here the CDR3 reads CASSLRPGTYEQYF. Written as DNA, the CDR3 is TGTGCCAGCAGCTTAAGGCCGGGAACCTACGAGCAGTACTTC.

V usage is TRBV5-5 and J usage is TRBJ2-2, with 8 nucleotides matching TRBD1. Germline V CDR1 and CDR2: SGHKS, YYEKEE (reference sequence). J was trimmed by 6 bases and V by 4 bases; bases with no gene match: 5. The CDR3 runs 14 residues. CDR3 coding DNA: TGTGCCAGCAGCAAGACAGGGGAGGCCGGGGAGCTGTTTTTT. This translates into CASSKTGEAGELFF.

The J gene is TRBJ2-5, the V gene TRBV30; 8 bases line up with TRBD1. Looked up from germline, CDR1 is GTSNPN and CDR2 is SVGIG (reference sequence). This CDR3 comprises 13 residues. V shed 2 bases and J 6 bases; nucleotides not matched to a gene: 5. Written as DNA, the CDR3 is TGTGCCTGGAGTATCGGACAGGGCCAGACCCAGTACTTC. Translating it yields CAWSIGQGQTQYF.

The chain recombines TRBV19 with TRBJ2-5, with TRBD2 matching 11 bases. The CDR3 loop spans 15 amino acids. Trimming cost V 5 bases and J 5 bases; bases outside gene matches: 7. The germline V gene has CDR1 LNHDA and CDR2 SQIVND (reference sequence). The CDR3 bases are TGTGCCAGTAGTCCGGGACTAGCGGATACGGAGACCCAGTACTTC. It translates to CASSPGLADTETQYF.

This chain links TRBV16 with TRBJ2-7; D may match TRBD1 or TRBD2 (5 bases each). V was cut by 0 bases and J by 6 bases, with 12 bases left in between. The CDR3 covers 14 residues. CDR1 is KGHSY and CDR2 is FQNENV in the germline V gene. The CDR3 sequence is CASSQSWGIREQYF. For the CDR3, the DNA is TGTGCCAGCAGCCAATCGTGGGGGATCCGCGAGCAGTACTTC.